The clone carrying this T cell receptor (beta chain) has more than one count but fewer than ten. Its specificity is unknown. The data were obtained in a study of vaccination and CD4 T cells after COVID-19. For the study at large: Controls had a CEFX pool, an HIV-1 Nef pool, or no peptide added. Study-wide results and caveats: Within the convalescent patients, a median about 89% of the SARS-CoV-2-reactive clones were ones that appeared only post-vaccination. Within convalescent individuals, 304 out of 307 vaccine-specific clones proved to be spike mono-reactive.

The treatment: roughly 10-day PBMC culture with coronavirus spike peptide pools or control peptides (ViraFEST assay). Once obtained from cultured CD4+ T cells, the DNA was sequenced using the Oncomine TCR Beta short-read assay. TCRdb used MiXCR to reprocess the PCR reads, holding one entry per CDR3 protein. The sample records a few thousand distinct CDR3 sequences, 44% being singletons. This sequence was found in a human donor who had recovered from COVID-19. The sample taken for sequencing was CD4+ T cells from blood, cultured in vitro.

In nucleotides, the CDR3 is TGTGCCAGCGACAGGGTTGGCTATGGCTACACCTTC. Amino acids: CASDRVGYGYTF. This sequence joins TRBV28 and TRBJ1-2, with 7 bases fitting TRBD1. Trimming took 8 bases from V and 4 from J; bases not matched to a gene: 4. Germline V lookup: CDR1 MDHEN, CDR2 SYDVKM. The CDR3 extends over 12 amino acids.